Sequencing of this T cell receptor (beta chain) was carried out in a study of OX40 agonist ivuxolimab in advanced cancers. Study background: Ivuxolimab, an agonistic anti-OX40 (CD134) antibody, was given to patients. Three patients showed partial responses: one hepatocellular carcinoma and two cutaneous melanoma cases. Overall study results and limits: By week 6 at 0.1 to 3.0 mg/kg, blood CD4+ and CD8+ T cells had expanded clonally.

In this sample, this clone turned up once. Its antigen is currently unknown. If patients had autoimmune disease history or systemic immunosuppression, they were excluded. Data came from immunoSEQ multiplex PCR; TCRdb stores just in-frame clones and leaves some out. The table includes 59,000 or so clones, less than 85% detected once. The CDR3 runs to 14 residues. Trimming stripped 4 bases from V and 10 bases from J, with 19 bases between. CDR1 and CDR2 (germline): KGHSH, LQKENI. The origin of this receptor is an adult with an advanced solid tumor such as melanoma, head and neck, liver or kidney cancer. The rearrangement links TRBV18 to TRBJ1-1; D is perhaps TRBD1 (6 bases). The source material was CD4+ or CD8+ T cells sorted from blood, sampled in a trial of the OX40 agonist ivuxolimab. CDR3 protein: CASSLQQGEVVAFF. The CDR3 DNA is TGTGCCAGCTCACTTCAACAGGGAGAGGTTGTAGCTTTCTTT.